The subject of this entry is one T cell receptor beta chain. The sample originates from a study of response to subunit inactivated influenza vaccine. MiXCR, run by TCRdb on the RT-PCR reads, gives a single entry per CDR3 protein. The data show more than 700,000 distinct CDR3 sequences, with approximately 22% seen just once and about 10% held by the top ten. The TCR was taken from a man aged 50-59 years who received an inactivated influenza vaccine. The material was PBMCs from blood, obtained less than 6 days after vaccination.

The CDR3 DNA follows: TGTGCCAGCAGTTTAGGGGGCAGGGGGGACACCATATATTTT. Translating it yields CASSLGGRGDTIYF. The gene calls are TRBV12-3 or TRBV12-4 and TRBJ1-3; 7 bases are shared with TRBD1. The CDR3 consists of 14 residues. With 1 base clipped from V and 8 bases from J, the junction kept 5 bases outside the gene matches.